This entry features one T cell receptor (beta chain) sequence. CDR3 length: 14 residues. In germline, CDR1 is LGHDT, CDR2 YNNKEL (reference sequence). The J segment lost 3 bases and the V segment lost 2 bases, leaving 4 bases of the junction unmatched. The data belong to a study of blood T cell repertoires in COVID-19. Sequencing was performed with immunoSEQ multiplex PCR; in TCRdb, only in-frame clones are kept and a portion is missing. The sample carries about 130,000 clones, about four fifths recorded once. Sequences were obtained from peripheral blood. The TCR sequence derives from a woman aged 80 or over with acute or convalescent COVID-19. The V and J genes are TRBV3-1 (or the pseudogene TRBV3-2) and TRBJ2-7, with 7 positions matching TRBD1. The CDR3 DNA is TGTGCCAGCAGCCAATCCGGGACAGTCTACGAGCAGTACTTC. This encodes CASSQSGTVYEQYF.